This entry lists 21 T cell receptor beta chains sequenced from one sample in a study of blood T cell repertoires in COVID-19. Here immunoSEQ multiplex PCR was the method, and the copy in TCRdb shows in-frame clones only, minus some. The sample records roughly 230,000 clones, roughly 85% being singletons. The material sequenced was peripheral blood. The receptors originated from a man aged 40-50 years with acute or convalescent COVID-19.

The chain links TRBV18 to TRBJ2-2; 8 bases map to TRBD1. The CDR3 extends over 15 amino acids. Trimming at V came to 3 bases and at J to 3 bases, leaving 3 bases not matched to a gene. From germline, CDR1 is KGHSH and CDR2 LQKENI. Here the CDR3 reads CASSPGQAYTGELFF. DNA of the CDR3: TGTGCCAGCTCACCGGGACAGGCATACACCGGGGAGCTGTTTTTT.

The chain combines TRBV2 with TRBJ1-4, with D possibly being TRBD1 (6 bases). The germline CDR1 and CDR2 sequences are SNHLY and FYNNEI. This CDR3 is 11 amino acids long. Trimming stripped 8 bases from V and 8 bases from J, with 9 bases between. Written as DNA, the CDR3 is TGTGCCAGCCAAGACAGGGAAAAACTGTTTTTT. This encodes CASQDREKLFF. Drawing the rest from reference TRBV2 and TRBJ1-4, the complete variable domain is EPEVTQTPSHQVTQMGQEVILRCVPISNHLYFYWYRQILGQKVEFLVSFYNNEISEKSEIFDDQFSVERPDGSNFTLKIRSTKLEDSAMYFCASQDREKLFFGSGTQLSVL.

Written as DNA, the CDR3 is TGTGCCACCAGCAGCAGACAGAACAATCAGCCCCAGCATTTT. As protein: CATSSRQNNQPQHF. J is TRBJ1-5 and V is TRBV15; TRBD1 is a possible D gene (5 bases). Between the trimmed V and J ends, which lost 3 bases and 3 bases, there was a span of 9 bases. The CDR3 runs to 14 residues. Germline CDR1 LNHNV, CDR2 YYDKDF (reference sequence).

The chain links TRBV18 to TRBJ2-5, with unresolved D. The V gene's germline CDR1 is KGHSH and CDR2 LQKENI. CDR3 length equals 13 residues. V lost 0 bases, J lost 1 base, and 3 bases lay in between. Here the CDR3 DNA reads TGTGCCAGCTCACCACCCTCCCAAGAGACCCAGTACTTC. Translation gives CASSPPSQETQYF.

The chain recombines TRBV5-1 with TRBJ2-6; D might be TRBD1 (6 bases). CDR3 size: 16 residues. Germline V gene data show CDR1 as SGHRS and CDR2 as YFSETQ. Between the trimmed V and J ends, which lost 4 bases and 0 bases, there was a span of 11 bases. The DNA of the CDR3 is TGCGCCAGCAGCCTGGACAGCAGCTCTGGGGCCAACGTCCTGACTTTC. It codes for CASSLDSSSGANVLTF.

The rearrangement links TRBV2 to TRBJ1-2, with 12 bases fitting TRBD1. J was trimmed by 5 bases and V by 6 bases; bases with no gene match: 16. The CDR3 contains 18 residues. The germline V gene encodes CDR1 SNHLY and CDR2 FYNNEI. The CDR3 sequence is CASSMNSNPGQGAYGYTF. CDR3 DNA: TGTGCCAGCAGCATGAATAGCAATCCGGGACAGGGGGCGTATGGCTACACCTTC.

The chain links TRBV5-1 to TRBJ1-3; D is undetermined. V dropped 3 bases and J dropped 0 bases, with 10 bases sitting between them. Germline lookup yields CDR1 SGHRS and CDR2 YFSETQ. The CDR3 has 15 residues. The CDR3 loop is CASSSGRDSGNTIYF. The CDR3, as DNA: TGCGCCAGCAGCTCAGGACGGGACTCTGGAAACACCATATATTTT.

V is TRBV7-8 and J is TRBJ1-5; 8 bases align to TRBD1. From germline, CDR1 is SGHVS and CDR2 FQNEAQ. The CDR3 totals 15 residues. Trimming cost V 5 bases and J 3 bases; bases outside gene matches: 6. Here the CDR3 DNA reads TGTGCCAGCAGCCCCCGGACAGGGACCAATCAGCCCCAGCATTTT. It codes for CASSPRTGTNQPQHF.

The V gene is TRBV11-2, the J gene TRBJ2-5, with a possible D match to TRBD2 (5 bases). Per the germline V gene, CDR1 is SGHAT and CDR2 is FQNNGV. Trimming cost V 7 bases and J 7 bases, with 10 bases left between them. The CDR3 contains 11 residues. The CDR3 reads CASMEAGTQYF. Here the CDR3 DNA reads TGTGCCAGCATGGAGGCGGGGACCCAGTACTTC. Full variable domain (outside the CDR3, taken from reference TRBV11-2 and TRBJ2-5): EAGVAQSPRYKIIEKRQSVAFWCNPISGHATLYWYQQILGQGPKLLIQFQNNGVVDDSQLPKDRFSAERLKGVDSTLKIQPAKLEDSAVYLCASMEAGTQYFGPGTRLLVL.

This chain joins TRBV5-1 and TRBJ1-2; D unclear. The ends were cut back, 5 bases at V and 2 bases at J, with 10 bases in the middle. Per germline, CDR1 SGHRS and CDR2 YFSETQ. The CDR3 extends over 13 amino acids. The CDR3 DNA is TGCGCCAGCAGTACGGAGGGAAACTATGGCTACACCTTC. It translates to CASSTEGNYGYTF. Based on the CDR3 plus reference TRBV5-1 and TRBJ1-2, the full variable domain is KAGVTQTPRYLIKTRGQQVTLSCSPISGHRSVSWYQQTPGQGLQFLFEYFSETQRNKGNFPGRFSGRQFSNSRSEMNVSTLELGDSALYLCASSTEGNYGYTFGSGTRLTVV.

V usage is TRBV29-1 and J usage is TRBJ1-1; a weak D match, TRBD1 (5 bases). The CDR3 consists of 15 residues. Germline V gene data show CDR1 as SQVTM and CDR2 as ANQGSEA. Deletions cut 6 bases from V and 4 bases from J, with 21 bases between. CDR3 in DNA: TGCAGCGTCTCTTATAGGGGTCAGAGATCCACTGAAGCTTTCTTT. This codes for CSVSYRGQRSTEAFF. Full variable domain (missing parts from reference TRBV29-1 and TRBJ1-1): SAVISQKPSRDICQRGTSLTIQCQVDSQVTMMFWYRQQPGQSLTLIATANQGSEATYESGFVIDKFPISRPNLTFSTLTVSNMSPEDSSIYLCSVSYRGQRSTEAFFGQGTRLTVV.

J is TRBJ2-1 and V is TRBV6-6; D gene ambiguous. V was cut by 5 bases and J by 9 bases, with 14 bases left in between. Germline loops: CDR1 MNHNY, CDR2 SVGAGI (reference sequence). CDR3 length: 13 residues. CDR3 in DNA: TGTGCCAGCAGTGCCTCCATTTGGAGTGAGCAGTTCTTC. Translated, it gives CASSASIWSEQFF.

This clone was detected only once. The rearrangement uses TRBV3-1 (or the pseudogene TRBV3-2) and TRBJ1-6; TRBD1 matches 9 bases. The CDR3 runs 15 residues. Germline V gene lookup returns CDR1 LGHDT and CDR2 YNNKEL (reference sequence). After removal of 5 bases from V and 7 bases from J, the junction contained 6 bases not matched to a gene. CDR3 DNA: TGTGCCAGCAGCGAATCCGGGACAGGGAATTCACCCCTCCACTTT. This translates into CASSESGTGNSPLHF.

The V call is TRBV7-3, the J call TRBJ2-3; D is possibly TRBD2 (5 bases). The CDR3 totals 17 residues. V was clipped by 1 base and J by 4 bases, with 18 bases between them. CDR1 is SGHTA, CDR2 FQGTGA, per germline. For the CDR3, the DNA is TGTGCCAGCAGCTTAAAAGGACTGGAAACTTTATCAGATACGCAGTATTTT. Protein product: CASSLKGLETLSDTQYF.

This sequence joins TRBV7-9 and TRBJ1-6; a weak D match, TRBD1 (5 bases). The CDR3 is 13 amino acids. Germline CDR1 and CDR2: SEHNR and FQNEAQ (reference sequence). V was pared by 4 bases and J by 11 bases, with 12 bases between. The CDR3 DNA follows: TGTGCCAGCAGCTCGGACACTTGGGCACCCCTCCACTTT. It yields the protein CASSSDTWAPLHF. Full variable domain (rest looked up from reference TRBV7-9 and TRBJ1-6): DTGVSQNPRHKITKRGQNVTFRCDPISEHNRLYWYRQTLGQGPEFLTYFQNEAQLEKSRLLSDRFSAERPKGSFSTLEIQRTEQGDSAMYLCASSSDTWAPLHFGNGTRLTVT.

The CDR3 DNA sequence: TGTGCCAGCAGCTTTAGCGGGGGGGTAACAGATACGCAGTATTTT. It specifies CASSFSGGVTDTQYF. This rearrangement joins TRBV11-2 to TRBJ2-3; TRBD2 matches 11 bases. In germline, CDR1 is SGHAT, CDR2 FQNNGV. The CDR3 is made up of 15 amino acids. The V segment lost 3 bases and the J segment 3 bases; nucleotides outside the gene matches: 2.

This clone was seen only a few times. The chain employs TRBV5-4 and TRBJ1-1; 8 bases match TRBD1. The CDR3 has 14 amino acids. CDR1 SGHNT and CDR2 YYREEE come from the germline V gene (reference sequence). Losses at the gene ends were 4 bases for V and 3 bases for J; bases not matched to a gene: 5. The CDR3 here is CASSIRGLDTEAFF. The DNA of the CDR3 is TGTGCCAGCAGCATCAGGGGGCTGGACACTGAAGCTTTCTTT.

J is TRBJ1-1 and V is TRBV29-1, with D maybe TRBD1 (5 bases). The CDR3 length is 13 residues. V lost 4 bases and J 4 bases, leaving 13 bases between the germline ends. CDR1 SQVTM and CDR2 ANQGSEA come from the germline V gene. CDR3 sequence: CSVVWGEGTEAFF. The CDR3 DNA reads TGCAGCGTTGTCTGGGGGGAAGGCACTGAAGCTTTCTTT. The full variable domain, in which reference TRBV29-1 and TRBJ1-1 provide the parts outside the CDR3, is SAVISQKPSRDICQRGTSLTIQCQVDSQVTMMFWYRQQPGQSLTLIATANQGSEATYESGFVIDKFPISRPNLTFSTLTVSNMSPEDSSIYLCSVVWGEGTEAFFGQGTRLTVV.

J is TRBJ1-1 and V is TRBV6-1, with D perhaps matching TRBD1 (5 bases). CDR1 is MNHNS and CDR2 is SASEGT in the germline V gene. Trimming cost V 0 bases and J 4 bases, with 12 bases left between them. The CDR3 sequence is 15 residues long. Here the CDR3 reads CASSEAGWGGTEAFF. The CDR3 nucleotides read TGTGCCAGCAGTGAAGCAGGGTGGGGCGGCACTGAAGCTTTCTTT.

The genes are TRBV5-1 and TRBJ2-1, with TRBD2 matching over 9 bases. Germline assignment: CDR1 SGHRS and CDR2 YFSETQ. The V segment lost 4 bases and the J segment 4 bases; nucleotides outside the gene matches: 12. The CDR3 consists of 17 residues. CDR3 protein: CASSPLQAGGPYNEQFF. As DNA, the CDR3 is TGCGCCAGCAGCCCCCTCCAGGCGGGGGGGCCGTACAATGAGCAGTTCTTC.

On this clone itself: Compared with germline, one end of the junction differs, possibly owing to a read error. The rearrangement links TRBV7-3 to TRBJ1-2, with 11 nucleotides matching TRBD1. This CDR3 comprises 15 residues. Germline CDR1 is SGHTA and CDR2 is FQGTGA. The CDR3 nucleotides read TGTGCCAGCAGCCTAACCGGACAGGGGGCGTATGGCTACACCTTC. Translating gives CASSLTGQGAYGYTF.